Shown below are 14 T cell receptor beta chains from a single sample sequenced in a study of blood T cell repertoires in COVID-19. Data came from immunoSEQ multiplex PCR; TCRdb stores just in-frame clones and leaves some out. This sample has 95,000 to 150,000 clones, with 79% found just once. What was sequenced was peripheral blood. These receptors were taken from a man aged 35-49 years with active or convalescent COVID-19.

This rearrangement joins TRBV5-4 to TRBJ2-4, with a tentative D call TRBD1 (5 bases). Germline assignment: CDR1 SGHNT and CDR2 YYREEE (reference sequence). The CDR3 sequence is 14 residues long. V lost 0 bases and J 5 bases, leaving 9 bases between the germline ends. The CDR3: CASSLGRGENIQYF. The DNA of the CDR3 is TGTGCCAGCAGCTTGGGTAGGGGCGAAAACATTCAGTACTTC.

A few counts support this clone. The CDR3 is CASSLGPEGVGYEQYF. CDR3 bases: TGTGCCAGCAGCTTGGGTCCCGAGGGGGTAGGGTACGAGCAGTACTTC. The V call is TRBV5-8, the J call TRBJ2-7; weak D call: TRBD1 (6 bases). V lost 0 bases, J lost 4 bases, and 17 bases lay in between. The CDR3 is made up of 16 amino acids. Germline loops: CDR1 SGHTS, CDR2 YDEGEE. Supplemented by reference TRBV5-8 and TRBJ2-7, the full variable domain reads EAGVTQSPTHLIKTRGQQATLRCSPISGHTSVYWYQQALGLGLQFLLWYDEGEERNRGNFPPRFSGRQFPNYSSELNVNALELEDSALYLCASSLGPEGVGYEQYFGPGTRLTVT.

This clone was counted only a few times. This sequence joins TRBV27 and TRBJ2-7; 7 positions match TRBD1. J gave up 2 bases and V 7 bases, and 11 bases lay outside the gene matches. This CDR3 is built from 15 residues. The germline V gene encodes CDR1 MNHEY and CDR2 SMNVEV (reference sequence). The CDR3 region is CASTLNPRGTYEQYF. The CDR3 coding sequence is TGTGCCAGCACCCTAAATCCCAGGGGGACCTACGAGCAGTACTTC.

V is TRBV7-9 and J is TRBJ2-7, with 7 bases that match TRBD1. The CDR3 extends over 18 amino acids. Germline V lookup: CDR1 SEHNR, CDR2 FQNEAQ (reference sequence). V shed 4 bases, J shed 6 bases, and the junction held 21 bases outside the gene matches. The CDR3 nucleotides read TGTGCCAGCAGCTCACTCCTCATCGAGGGGGCAACCCCCCCCGAGCAGTACTTC. Protein: CASSSLLIEGATPPEQYF.

V gene TRBV29-1 combines with J gene TRBJ2-4; TRBD1 aligns across 7 bases. Germline V gene sequence: CDR1 SQVTM, CDR2 ANQGSEA. Germline trimming cut 5 bases from V and 7 bases from J; bases unmatched to any gene: 2. The CDR3 runs 11 residues. As DNA, the CDR3 is TGCAGCGTTATACAGGGGAACATTCAGTACTTC. The encoded protein is CSVIQGNIQYF.

The chain joins TRBV30 to TRBJ1-5; 8 positions agree with TRBD1. Germline V gene data show CDR1 as GTSNPN and CDR2 as SVGIG (reference sequence). The V segment lost 3 bases and the J segment 7 bases; nucleotides outside the gene matches: 8. The CDR3 runs to 14 residues. The DNA of the CDR3 is TGTGCCTGGAGCCGAGGACAGGGAGGACAGCCCCAGCATTTT. Residues: CAWSRGQGGQPQHF.

This clone was observed once. The chain joins TRBV12-3 or TRBV12-4 to TRBJ1-1, with D unclear. The CDR3 totals 11 residues. V dropped 6 bases and J dropped 8 bases, with 10 bases sitting between them. The DNA of the CDR3 is TGTGCCAGCAGCCCGGGTGGAGAAGCTTTCTTT. Translation: CASSPGGEAFF.

The chain uses TRBV10-3 and TRBJ1-1; D is perhaps TRBD1 (6 bases). The V gene's germline CDR1 is ENHRY and CDR2 SYGVKD. The CDR3 consists of 15 residues. The ends were cut back, 0 bases at V and 2 bases at J, with 10 bases in the middle. The CDR3 nucleotides read TGTGCCATCAGTGAGTCTGGGGGGGCAAACACTGAAGCTTTCTTT. It yields the protein CAISESGGANTEAFF.

This chain joins TRBV7-7 and TRBJ2-2, with a weak D call TRBD1 (5 bases). The CDR3 is 16 amino acids. The germline V gene encodes CDR1 SSHAT and CDR2 FNYEAQ (reference sequence). V gave up 2 bases and J gave up 2 bases, with 12 bases separating them. CDR3 residues: CASSLIGHQNTGELFF. CDR3 DNA sequence: TGTGCCAGCAGCTTAATAGGACACCAAAACACCGGGGAGCTGTTTTTT.

The chain uses TRBV3-1 (or the pseudogene TRBV3-2) and TRBJ1-2; D is ambiguous. The CDR3 runs to 13 residues. V gave up 4 bases and J gave up 8 bases, with 14 bases separating them. CDR1 and CDR2 (germline): LGHDT, YNNKEL (reference sequence). The CDR3 sequence is CASSRYTESGYTF. For the CDR3, the DNA is TGTGCCAGCAGCCGATACACAGAATCGGGCTACACCTTC.

This clone was counted once. The chain has TRBV24-1 and TRBJ2-3, with a possible D match to TRBD1 (7 bases). In germline, CDR1 is KGHDR, CDR2 SFDVKD. V lost 7 bases and J 0 bases, leaving 10 bases between the germline ends. There are 14 residues in the CDR3. This CDR3 is CATSPGGSTDTQYF. In DNA, the CDR3 is TGTGCCACCAGCCCAGGGGGGAGCACAGATACGCAGTATTTT.

V usage is TRBV29-1 and J usage is TRBJ1-2, with TRBD1 matching over 7 bases. The V gene end was trimmed by 6 bases and the J gene end by 7 bases; junction bases not matched to a gene: 11. This CDR3 is built from 13 residues. Germline loops: CDR1 SQVTM, CDR2 ANQGSEA. CDR3 protein: CSVGDGRGLGYTF. CDR3 in DNA: TGCAGCGTCGGGGACGGGAGGGGGCTTGGCTACACCTTC.

The chain combines TRBV7-2 with TRBJ2-2, with 12 bases identical to TRBD2. The germline gives CDR1 SGHTA, CDR2 FQGNSA. This CDR3 is 15 amino acids long. V trimming: 4 bases; J trimming: 7 bases; junction bases outside the gene matches: 4. This CDR3 is CASSWTSGAHGELFF. In DNA form, the CDR3 reads TGTGCCAGCAGCTGGACTAGCGGGGCTCACGGGGAGCTGTTTTTT.

The genes are TRBV19 and TRBJ1-1; no clear D. This CDR3 spans 13 amino acids. CDR1 is LNHDA, CDR2 SQIVND, per germline (reference sequence). The ends were cut back, 9 bases at V and 1 base at J, with 12 bases in the middle. CDR3 DNA: TGTGCCAGCGGGTTCACTGCGAACACTGAAGCTTTCTTT. Its protein is CASGFTANTEAFF.